The T cell receptor beta chain described here comes from a study of blood T cell repertoires in COVID-19. Study in general: COVID-19 samples, acute and convalescent, were from the United States, Italy and Spain.

This clone was seen once. Original handling: It was from reference gene primer amplification that nucleated cell counts were estimated. Assay: immunoSEQ multiplex PCR; the TCRdb copy retains only in-frame clones and omits some. V and J calls plus clone size are reproduced from that table; the DNA served to infer D and trimming. The sample yields 150,000 to 200,000 clones, 70% to 90% seen once. The CDR3 is 16 residues long. The germline CDR1 and CDR2 sequences are LNHNV and YYDKDF (reference sequence). V was pared by 0 bases and J by 5 bases, with 14 bases between. The V gene is TRBV15, the J gene TRBJ1-5; D gene unclear. Material: peripheral blood. The source is a woman older than 75 in a cohort sampled during active or convalescent COVID-19. In nucleotides, the CDR3 is TGTGCCACCAGCAGAGACAAAAAACGGGATTATCAGCCCCAGCATTTT. Protein product: CATSRDKKRDYQPQHF.